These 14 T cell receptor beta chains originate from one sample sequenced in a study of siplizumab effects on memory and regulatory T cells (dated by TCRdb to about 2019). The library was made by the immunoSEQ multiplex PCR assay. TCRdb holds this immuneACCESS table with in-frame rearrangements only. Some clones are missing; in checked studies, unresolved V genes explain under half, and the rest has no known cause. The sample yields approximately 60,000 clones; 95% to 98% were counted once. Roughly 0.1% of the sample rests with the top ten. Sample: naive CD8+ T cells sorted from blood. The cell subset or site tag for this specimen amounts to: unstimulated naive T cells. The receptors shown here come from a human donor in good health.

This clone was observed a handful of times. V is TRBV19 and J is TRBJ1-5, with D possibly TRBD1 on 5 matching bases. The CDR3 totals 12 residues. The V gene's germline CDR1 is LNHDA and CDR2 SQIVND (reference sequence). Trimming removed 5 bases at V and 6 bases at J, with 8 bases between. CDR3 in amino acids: CASSHGGQPQHF. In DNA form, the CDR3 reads TGTGCCAGTAGTCATGGGGGTCAGCCCCAGCATTTT.

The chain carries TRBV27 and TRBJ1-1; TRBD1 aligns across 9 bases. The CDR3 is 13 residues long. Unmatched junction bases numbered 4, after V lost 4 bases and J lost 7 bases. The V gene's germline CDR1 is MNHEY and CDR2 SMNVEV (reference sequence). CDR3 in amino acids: CASSYGTGNEAFF. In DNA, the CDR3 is TGTGCCAGCAGTTACGGGACAGGGAATGAAGCTTTCTTT.

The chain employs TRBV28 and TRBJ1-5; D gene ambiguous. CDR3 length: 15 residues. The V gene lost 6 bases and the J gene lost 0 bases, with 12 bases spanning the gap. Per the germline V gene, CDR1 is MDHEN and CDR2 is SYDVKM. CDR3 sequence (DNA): TGTGCCAGCAGGACCGCCGGTAGTAGCAATCAGCCCCAGCATTTT. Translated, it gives CASRTAGSSNQPQHF.

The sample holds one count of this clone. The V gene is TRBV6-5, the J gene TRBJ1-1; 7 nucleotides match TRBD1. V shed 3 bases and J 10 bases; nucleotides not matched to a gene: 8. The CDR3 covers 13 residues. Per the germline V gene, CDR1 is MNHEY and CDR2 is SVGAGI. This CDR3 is CASSYTAGTAAFF. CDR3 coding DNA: TGTGCCAGCAGTTATACCGCCGGGACAGCAGCTTTCTTT.

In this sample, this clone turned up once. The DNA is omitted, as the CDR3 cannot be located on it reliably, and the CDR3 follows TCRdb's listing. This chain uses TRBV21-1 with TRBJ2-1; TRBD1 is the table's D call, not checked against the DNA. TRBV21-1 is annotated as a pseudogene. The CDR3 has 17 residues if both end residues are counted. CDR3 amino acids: CASSTRVGQGAGNEQFF.

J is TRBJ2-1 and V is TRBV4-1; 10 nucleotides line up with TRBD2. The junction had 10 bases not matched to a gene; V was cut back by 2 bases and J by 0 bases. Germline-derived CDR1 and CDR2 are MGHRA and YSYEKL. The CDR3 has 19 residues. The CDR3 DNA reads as TGCGCCAGCAGCCAACAAACTAGCGGGGTTTTCGACTCCTACAATGAGCAGTTCTTC. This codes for CASSQQTSGVFDSYNEQFF.

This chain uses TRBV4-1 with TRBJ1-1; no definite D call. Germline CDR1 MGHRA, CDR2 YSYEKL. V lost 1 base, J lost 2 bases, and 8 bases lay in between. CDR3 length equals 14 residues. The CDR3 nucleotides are TGCGCCAGCAGCCAAGTGGCGACTAACACTGAAGCTTTCTTT. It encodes CASSQVATNTEAFF.

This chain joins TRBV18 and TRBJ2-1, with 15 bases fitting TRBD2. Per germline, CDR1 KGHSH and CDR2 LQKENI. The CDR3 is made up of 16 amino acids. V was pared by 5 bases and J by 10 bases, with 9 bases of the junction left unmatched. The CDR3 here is CASSSGLAGGLVEQFF. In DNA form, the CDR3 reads TGTGCCAGCTCATCCGGACTAGCGGGGGGGCTTGTGGAGCAGTTCTTC.

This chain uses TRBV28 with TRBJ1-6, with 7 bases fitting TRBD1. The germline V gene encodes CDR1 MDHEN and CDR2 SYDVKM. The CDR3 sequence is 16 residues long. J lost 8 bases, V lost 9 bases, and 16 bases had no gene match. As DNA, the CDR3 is TGTGCCAGTTACCCCAGAGGGGGCGATTTATATTCACCCCTCCACTTT. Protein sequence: CASYPRGGDLYSPLHF.

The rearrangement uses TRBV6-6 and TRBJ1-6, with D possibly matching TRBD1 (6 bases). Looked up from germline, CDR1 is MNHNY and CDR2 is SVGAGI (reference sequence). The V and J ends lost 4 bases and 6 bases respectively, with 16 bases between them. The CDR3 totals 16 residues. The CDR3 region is CASSSPSTGLNSPLHF. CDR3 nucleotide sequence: TGTGCCAGCAGTTCACCGTCGACAGGCCTTAATTCACCCCTCCACTTT.

The DNA of the CDR3 is TGCGCCAGCAGCCAATACCTTGCGGGAAGCAATCAGCCCCAGCATTTT. This encodes CASSQYLAGSNQPQHF. The genes are TRBV4-1 and TRBJ1-5; D is undetermined. The germline V gene encodes CDR1 MGHRA and CDR2 YSYEKL. The CDR3 totals 16 residues. Trimming left V 2 bases short and J 1 base short, with 12 bases between.

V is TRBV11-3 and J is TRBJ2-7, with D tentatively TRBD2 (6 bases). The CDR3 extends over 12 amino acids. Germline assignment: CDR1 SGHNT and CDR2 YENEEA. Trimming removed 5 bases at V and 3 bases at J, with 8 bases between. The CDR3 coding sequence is TGTGCCAGCAGCGCGGGACTCTACGAGCAGTACTTC. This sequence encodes CASSAGLYEQYF.

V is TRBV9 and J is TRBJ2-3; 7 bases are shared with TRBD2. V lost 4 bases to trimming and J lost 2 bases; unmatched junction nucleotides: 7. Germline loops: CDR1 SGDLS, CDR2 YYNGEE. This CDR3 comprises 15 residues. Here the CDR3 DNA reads TGTGCCAGCAGCTCCCATGCGGGGGACACAGATACGCAGTATTTT. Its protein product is CASSSHAGDTDTQYF. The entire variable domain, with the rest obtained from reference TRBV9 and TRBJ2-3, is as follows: DSGVTQTPKHLITATGQRVTLRCSPRSGDLSVYWYQQSLDQGLQFLIQYYNGEERAKGNILERFSAQQFPDLHSELNLSSLELGDSALYFCASSSHAGDTDTQYFGPGTRLTVL.

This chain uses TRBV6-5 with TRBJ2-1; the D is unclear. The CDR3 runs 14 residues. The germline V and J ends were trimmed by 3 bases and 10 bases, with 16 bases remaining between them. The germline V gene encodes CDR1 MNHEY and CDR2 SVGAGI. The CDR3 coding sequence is TGTGCCAGCAGTTATAATTCGGATAGAGAAGAGCAGTTCTTC. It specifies CASSYNSDREEQFF.